This entry features one TCR beta chain sequence. Study processing details: Amplification with reference gene primers provided the estimates of nucleated cell counts. Libraries were prepared by immunoSEQ multiplex PCR; TCRdb keeps only in-frame clonotypes and omits some of them. The V and J calls and clone size are taken from that table; D and trimming were inferred from the DNA. The sample consists of roughly 260,000 clones, more than 75% of them appearing once. V lost 6 bases and J 8 bases, leaving 22 bases between the germline ends. Germline assignment: CDR1 SNHLY and CDR2 FYNNEI. The CDR3 sequence is 16 residues long. The data derive from a study of blood T cell repertoires in COVID-19.

V usage is TRBV2 and J usage is TRBJ1-4; D is perhaps TRBD1 (5 bases). This receptor was taken from a woman between 45 and 60 years old with acute or convalescent COVID-19. The source material was peripheral blood. Written as DNA, the CDR3 is TGTGCCAGCAGAAGGCAGGGCTTTCGAATTCGGGAAAAACTGTTTTTT. Its translation: CASRRQGFRIREKLFF.